This TCR beta chain originates from a study of T cell clusters in autoimmune cytopenias. About 39,000 genome equivalents of blood DNA were amplified for TRB. The CDR3 is 15 amino acids. Looked up from germline, CDR1 is LNHDA and CDR2 is SQIVND (reference sequence). TRB was amplified by touch-down multiplex PCR, primer pools A and B combined. TCRdb reprocessed the multiplex PCR reads, keeping one entry per CDR3 protein, no DNA. The sample holds about 8,100 distinct CDR3 sequences. Points from the study as a whole: The cluster-lack signature was not seen for secondary cytopenia versus chronic lymphocytic leukemia.

According to its frequency, this clonotype is medium-sized. What it binds is not known. Specimen: peripheral blood. The rearrangement joins TRBV19 to TRBJ1-3; TCRdb lists TRBD1, though no DNA is available to test this call. This clonotype was obtained from a human donor with an autoimmune cytopenia or autoimmune hepatitis (not recorded which). The CDR3 sequence is CASRGAGTSGNTIYF. The full variable domain, completed using reference TRBV19 and TRBJ1-3, is DGGITQSPKYLFRKEGQNVTLSCEQNLNHDAMYWYRQDPGQGLRLIYYSQIVNDFQKGDIAEGYSVSREKKESFPLTVTSAQKNPTAFYLCASRGAGTSGNTIYFGEGSWLTVV.